These T cell receptor beta chains were read from a single sample in a study of shared clonotypes between healthy human individuals. Libraries were prepared by immunoSEQ multiplex PCR; TCRdb keeps only in-frame clonotypes and omits some of them. Of some 900,000 clones in the sample, approximately 80% were seen once. The sample comprised memory CD4+ T cells sorted from blood. The receptors were sampled from a man aged 18-30 years in good health. CDR3s include the opening cysteine and the closing phenylalanine or tryptophan. D genes are given only for firm matches. A row's size may be missing; if present it is once, few, many or a size class.

14,TRBD1,.,TRBV7-2,TRBJ2-2,CASSPTGGVGELFF,TGTGCCAGCAGCCCGACAGGGGGGGTGGGGGAGCTGTTTTTT
14,TRBD2,.,TRBV5-1,TRBJ2-7,CASSRTSGSPEQYF,TGCGCCAGCAGCCGTACTAGCGGGAGCCCCGAGCAGTACTTC
16,.,.,TRBV5-6,TRBJ2-3,CASSSTGSSFTDTQYF,TGTGCCAGCAGCTCCACCGGGAGCTCCTTCACAGATACGCAGTATTTT
14,TRBD2,.,TRBV9,TRBJ2-1,CASSPREAGNEQFF,TGTGCCAGCAGCCCACGGGAGGCCGGGAATGAGCAGTTCTTC
13,.,few,TRBV5-1,TRBJ2-2,CASSYGDAGELFF,TGCGCCAGCAGCTACGGAGATGCCGGGGAGCTGTTTTTT
15,.,.,TRBV10-3,TRBJ2-1,CAISLAISSYNEQFF,TGTGCCATCAGTTTGGCCATCAGCTCCTACAATGAGCAGTTCTTC
14,.,.,TRBV5-4,TRBJ1-6,CASSPGQYNSPLHF,TGTGCCAGCAGCCCCGGACAGTATAATTCACCCCTCCACTTT
14,.,.,TRBV5-1,TRBJ1-6,CASSLTGDNSPLHF,TGCGCCAGCAGCCTCACGGGGGATAATTCACCCCTCCACTTT
14,TRBD1,few,TRBV28,TRBJ1-3,CASSNRQGGNTIYF,TGTGCCAGCAGTAACAGACAGGGTGGAAACACCATATATTTT
16,TRBD1,.,TRBV6-6,TRBJ2-3,CASRDRQGAGTDTQYF,TGTGCCAGCAGAGACCGGCAGGGGGCCGGCACAGATACGCAGTATTTT
14,TRBD2,.,TRBV5-1,TRBJ2-1,CASSSPGGTDEQFF,TGCGCCAGCAGCTCTCCGGGGGGGACTGATGAGCAGTTCTTC
15,.,once,TRBV4-2,TRBJ2-3,CASSQERTGTDTQYF,TGTGCCAGCAGCCAAGAACGGACCGGCACAGATACGCAGTATTTT
15,.,once,TRBV5-1,TRBJ1-1,CASSGSLREVTEAFF,TGCGCCAGCAGCGGATCCTTACGGGAGGTCACTGAAGCTTTCTTT
18,TRBD2,.,TRBV6-1,TRBJ2-3,CASSVPAGGLPSTDTQYF,TGTGCCAGCAGTGTCCCAGCGGGGGGCCTACCTAGCACAGATACGCAGTATTTT
15,.,.,TRBV27,TRBJ2-7,CASSLSGQPIGEQYF,TGTGCCAGCAGTTTATCGGGACAACCGATAGGGGAGCAGTACTTC
15,TRBD1,.,TRBV5-1,TRBJ1-1,CASSLQGAENTEAFF,TGCGCCAGCAGCTTACAGGGGGCTGAGAACACTGAAGCTTTCTTT
15,TRBD2,.,TRBV5-1,TRBJ2-7,CASSLVPGTSYEQYF,TGCGCCAGCAGCTTGGTCCCCGGGACTAGCTACGAGCAGTACTTC
14,.,.,TRBV19,TRBJ2-2,CATMERMNTGELFF,TGTGCCACCATGGAGCGGATGAACACCGGGGAGCTGTTTTTT
15,.,.,TRBV19,TRBJ1-1,CASSIDEGGNTEAFF,TGTGCCAGTAGTATAGATGAGGGCGGTAACACTGAAGCTTTCTTT
18,.,.,TRBV7-2,TRBJ2-1,CASSQLPGLLSSYNEQFF,TGTGCCAGCAGCCAATTACCGGGACTCTTGAGCTCCTACAATGAGCAGTTCTTC
14,.,.,TRBV6-6,TRBJ2-2,CASRREGPTGELFF,TGTGCCAGCCGCCGGGAAGGTCCGACCGGGGAGCTGTTTTTT
14,TRBD1,.,TRBV19,TRBJ2-2,CASSIQGATGELFF,TGTGCCAGTAGTATCCAGGGGGCAACCGGGGAGCTGTTTTTT
14,TRBD2,.,TRBV5-6,TRBJ2-1,CASGLTSGRGEQFF,TGTGCCAGCGGATTGACTAGCGGGAGGGGTGAGCAGTTCTTC
14,.,few,TRBV5-4,TRBJ1-1,CASSSRTLPTEAFF,TGTGCCAGCAGCTCAAGAACCCTTCCCACTGAAGCTTTCTTT
17,TRBD1,.,TRBV5-1,TRBJ1-4,CASSSGTGDPSTEKLFF,TGCGCCAGCAGCTCCGGGACAGGGGACCCCTCGACCGAAAAACTGTTTTTT
10,.,.,TRBV5-6,TRBJ2-5,CASSQRVGYF,TGTGCCAGCAGCCAGCGAGTAGGGTACTTC
12,.,.,TRBV25-1,TRBJ2-3,CASSERTDTQYF,TGTGCCAGCAGTGAACGGACAGATACGCAGTATTTT
12,TRBD1,.,TRBV19,TRBJ2-7,CASRDRGNEQYF,TGTGCCAGTAGGGACAGGGGGAACGAGCAGTACTTC
17,.,.,TRBV18,TRBJ2-7,CASSPPDSLSLGGEQYF,TGTGCCAGCTCACCACCGGACAGCCTTTCCCTGGGGGGCGAGCAGTACTTC
19,TRBD1,.,TRBV5-6,TRBJ1-3,CASSLVGQGALRSGNTIYF,TGTGCCAGCAGCTTGGTGGGTCAGGGGGCCCTCAGATCTGGAAACACCATATATTTT
14,.,.,TRBV27,TRBJ2-5,CASSLGQSTKTQYF,TGTGCCAGCAGTTTGGGGCAGAGTACGAAGACCCAGTACTTC
14,.,.,TRBV4-3,TRBJ2-2,CASSQETHTGELFF,TGCGCCAGCAGCCAAGAGACTCACACCGGGGAGCTGTTTTTT
15,TRBD2,.,TRBV6-1,TRBJ2-3,CASWDSSGTTDTQYF,TGTGCCAGCTGGGACTCTAGCGGGACAACAGATACGCAGTATTTT
15,TRBD2,.,TRBV19,TRBJ2-1,CASSLLAGGYNEQFF,TGTGCCAGTAGCCTTCTAGCGGGAGGTTACAATGAGCAGTTCTTC
16,.,.,TRBV28,TRBJ1-5,CASSYRGAGWNQPQHF,TGTGCCAGCAGTTACCGGGGGGCGGGGTGGAATCAGCCCCAGCATTTT
13,TRBD2,.,TRBV5-4,TRBJ2-3,CASSLAGGDTQYF,TGTGCCAGCAGCTTGGCGGGGGGGGATACGCAGTATTTT
17,.,once,TRBV11-3,TRBJ1-3,CASSSKGRKYSGNTIYF,TGTGCCAGCAGCTCGAAAGGACGGAAGTACTCTGGAAACACCATATATTTT
16,TRBD2,.,TRBV9,TRBJ2-7,CASSAGQGLPTYEQYF,TGTGCCAGCAGCGCCGGCCAGGGACTACCCACCTACGAGCAGTACTTC
15,.,once,TRBV19,TRBJ2-1,CASSIEASLGNEQFF,TGTGCCAGTAGTATAGAAGCCTCCCTAGGAAATGAGCAGTTCTTC
15,.,.,TRBV10-3,TRBJ2-1,CAISEGGLSYNEQFF,TGTGCCATCAGTGAGGGCGGACTGTCATACAATGAGCAGTTCTTC
15,.,.,TRBV29-1,TRBJ2-7,CSAAGSRGISYEQYF,TGCAGCGCGGCGGGGTCGAGGGGAATCTCATACGAGCAGTACTTC
14,TRBD1,few,TRBV5-1,TRBJ1-4,CASSHGQGYEKLFF,TGCGCCAGCAGCCATGGACAGGGTTATGAAAAACTGTTTTTT
13,.,once,TRBV6-5,TRBJ2-7,CASSLSLGYEQYF,TGTGCCAGCAGTTTGAGCCTAGGCTACGAGCAGTACTTC
14,TRBD1,.,TRBV30,TRBJ2-1,CAWSPGTGKNEQFF,TGTGCCTGGAGTCCCGGGACAGGGAAAAATGAGCAGTTCTTC
16,TRBD2,once,TRBV10-3,TRBJ2-2,CAISEGLAGMSGELFF,TGTGCCATCAGTGAGGGACTAGCGGGAATGTCCGGGGAGCTGTTTTTT
13,TRBD1,.,TRBV9,TRBJ2-7,CASSPDRDYEQYF,TGTGCCAGCAGCCCAGACAGGGACTACGAGCAGTACTTC
10,.,.,TRBV5-4,TRBJ1-2,CASRGTSYTF,TGTGCCAGCAGAGGGACGAGCTACACCTTC
14,.,.,TRBV5-6,TRBJ2-7,CASSLGYQGNEQYF,TGTGCCAGCAGCCTGGGATATCAGGGCAACGAGCAGTACTTC
15,.,.,TRBV27,TRBJ1-5,CASSLNREGNQPQHF,TGTGCCAGCAGTTTAAACAGGGAGGGAAATCAGCCCCAGCATTTT
16,TRBD1,.,TRBV7-8,TRBJ2-7,CASSLADRGRGYEQYF,TGTGCCAGCAGCTTAGCTGACAGGGGCCGGGGTTACGAGCAGTACTTC
16,TRBD1,.,TRBV5-6,TRBJ2-7,CASSLPGTGDSYEQYF,TGTGCCAGCAGCCTCCCCGGGACAGGGGATTCCTACGAGCAGTACTTC
16,.,.,TRBV7-2,TRBJ2-1,CASSLGVSVLSGEQFF,TGTGCCAGCAGCTTAGGGGTGTCGGTACTAAGCGGTGAGCAGTTCTTC
14,TRBD1,.,TRBV11-2,TRBJ2-7,CASSLTGGINEQYF,TGTGCCAGCAGCTTGACAGGGGGTATCAACGAGCAGTACTTC